This TCR beta chain comes out of a study of T cells expressing NK-cell markers. Per the germline V gene, CDR1 is LNHDA and CDR2 is SQIVND (reference sequence). The CDR3 runs to 13 residues. UMIs accompanied the 5'RACE template switching by which TCR beta cDNA was made. TCRdb reprocessed the 5' RACE reads and stores each CDR3 protein as one record, lacking DNA. This sample lists roughly 180,000 distinct CDR3 sequences; its ten largest clones have about 18%. The chain carries TRBV19 and TRBJ2-1. The source of this sequence is a woman between 18 and 75 years old in good health. Source material: blood T cells: a sorted CD56 or NKG2C T cell subset, CD4+ or CD8+ T cells, or bulk PBMC T cells (not recorded which). The CDR3 spells CASSILGYNEQFF.